These T cell receptor beta chains were read from a single sample in a study of shared T cell receptors in the human thymus. Clones were read by immunoSEQ multiplex PCR, and TCRdb kept only the in-frame ones, dropping some. Of approximately 760,000 clones in the sample, approximately 83% were seen once. This sample was also put to use in a study of human thymus T cells.

Sequenced: thymocytes. These receptors originate from a girl less than two years old with a congenital heart defect. CDR3s include the opening cysteine and the closing phenylalanine or tryptophan. D genes are given only for firm matches. Only part of the rows carry a size: once, few, many, or a class if the clone is expanded.

>.|.|TRBV28|TRBJ2-5
CASSLRRDPYQETQYF
TGTGCCAGCAGTTTACGCCGAGATCCGTACCAAGAGACCCAGTACTTC
>TRBD1|.|TRBV7-8|TRBJ2-7
CASSWDRAYEQYF
TGTGCCAGCAGCTGGGACAGGGCTTACGAGCAGTACTTC
>.|.|TRBV18|TRBJ2-1
CASSPLAGLYNEQFF
TGTGCCAGCTCACCCCTCGCAGGGCTATACAATGAGCAGTTCTTC
>.|once|TRBV5-1|TRBJ1-2
CASSLGDIRNYGYTF
TGCGCCAGCAGCTTGGGGGACATAAGGAACTATGGCTACACCTTC
>.|.|TRBV28|TRBJ1-6
CASMLRGSYNSPLHF
TGTGCCAGCATGTTACGAGGCTCCTATAATTCACCCCTCCACTTT
>.|.|TRBV28|TRBJ2-4
CASSLHLVGGIRGNIQYF
TGTGCCAGCAGTTTGCATCTGGTGGGGGGAATCCGTGGAAACATTCAGTACTTC
>.|.|TRBV29-1|TRBJ2-3
CSVEEGVHTQYF
TGCAGCGTTGAAGAAGGGGTGCATACGCAGTATTTT
>.|once|TRBV7-6|TRBJ2-5
CASSSQTHQETQYF
TGTGCCAGCAGCTCGCAGACTCACCAAGAGACCCAGTACTTC
>.|.|TRBV11-2|TRBJ1-3
CASSVLNTIYF
TGTGCCAGCAGCGTCCTAAACACCATATATTTT
>.|.|TRBV28|TRBJ2-1
CASRLAVEQFF
TGTGCCAGCAGACTAGCAGTTGAGCAGTTCTTC
>.|.|TRBV28|TRBJ1-5
CATIPGREGGYSNQPQHF
TGTGCCACCATCCCGGGACGGGAAGGGGGATATAGCAATCAGCCCCAGCATTTT
>TRBD2|.|TRBV19|TRBJ2-1
CASTRTSGNNEQFF
TGTGCCAGTACCCGGACTAGCGGAAACAATGAGCAGTTCTTC
>TRBD2|.|TRBV4-3|TRBJ2-3
CASSLNYPRLAGGTDTQYF
TGCGCCAGCAGCCTCAACTACCCTCGACTAGCGGGCGGCACAGATACGCAGTATTTT
>.|.|TRBV5-1|TRBJ1-5
CASSLFPRDPDYSNQPQHF
TGCGCCAGCAGCTTGTTTCCCCGGGATCCGGACTATAGCAATCAGCCCCAGCATTTT
>TRBD1|.|TRBV27|TRBJ2-7
CASSPRQGAYEQYF
TGTGCCAGCAGTCCCCGCCAGGGGGCCTACGAGCAGTACTTC
>.|.|TRBV10-3|TRBJ2-5
CAIGRGIAKKETQYF
TGTGCCATCGGTAGGGGGATAGCAAAGAAAGAGACCCAGTACTTC
>.|.|TRBV10-2|TRBJ1-1
CASSESGRAIVGAFF
TGCGCCAGCAGTGAGTCGGGCAGGGCGATCGTAGGAGCTTTCTTT
>TRBD1|.|TRBV9|TRBJ1-2
CASSVDSGTGVDGYTF
TGTGCCAGCAGCGTAGACTCCGGGACAGGGGTTGATGGCTACACCTTC
>.|few|TRBV5-1|TRBJ1-2
CASSLARGNYGYTF
TGCGCCAGCAGCTTGGCCAGGGGTAACTATGGCTACACCTTC
>.|.|TRBV27|TRBJ1-5
CASSLESNQPQHF
TGTGCCAGCAGTTTAGAGAGCAATCAGCCCCAGCATTTT
>.|few|TRBV6-1|TRBJ1-5
CASSEGGGSNQPQHF
TGTGCCAGCAGTGAAGGCGGAGGTAGCAATCAGCCCCAGCATTTT
>.|.|TRBV19|TRBJ1-1
CASSAPENTEAFF
TGTGCCAGTAGCGCTCCAGAGAACACTGAAGCTTTCTTT
>.|.|TRBV28|TRBJ1-4
CASSRQRRKLFF
TGTGCCAGCAGCCGCCAACGGAGAAAACTGTTTTTT
>TRBD1|.|TRBV2|TRBJ2-7
CAGHRDRDSYEQYF
TGTGCCGGCCACCGAGACAGGGACTCCTACGAGCAGTACTTC
>.|.|TRBV4-3|TRBJ1-2
CASSQSGGAMDYGYTF
TGCGCCAGCAGCCAGAGCGGGGGTGCCATGGACTATGGCTACACCTTC
>TRBD1|.|TRBV19|TRBJ2-6
CASSQGTGVSGANVLTF
TGTGCCAGTAGTCAGGGGACAGGGGTTAGTGGGGCCAACGTCCTGACTTTC
>.|.|TRBV28|TRBJ2-7
CASSPTGDQSSYEQYF
TGTGCCAGCAGCCCCACGGGGGACCAAAGCTCCTACGAGCAGTACTTC
>.|once|TRBV27|TRBJ1-6
CASSPVPPKNRDYNSPLHF
TGTGCCAGCAGTCCGGTTCCCCCCAAGAACAGGGACTATAATTCACCCCTCCACTTT
>.|.|TRBV25-1|TRBJ2-7
CASSVQGGEQYF
TGTGCCAGCAGTGTACAGGGCGGCGAGCAGTACTTC
>.|few|TRBV19|TRBJ1-2
CASRPNLVRYGYTF
TGTGCCAGTAGACCCAACTTGGTCCGCTATGGCTACACCTTC
>.|.|TRBV15|TRBJ1-5
CATSLQGSRGNQPQHF
TGTGCCACCAGCCTACAGGGTTCCAGGGGCAATCAGCCCCAGCATTTT
>.|once|TRBV6-1|TRBJ2-3
CASSEVSRVLSSTDTQYF
TGTGCCAGCAGTGAAGTATCCAGGGTGTTATCTAGCACAGATACGCAGTATTTT
>TRBD2|.|TRBV14|TRBJ2-7
CASSLRTSGDTYEQYF
TGTGCCAGCAGCTTAAGGACTAGCGGGGACACCTACGAGCAGTACTTC
>TRBD1|.|TRBV6-1|TRBJ2-7
CASRGTGTTYEQYF
TGTGCCAGCAGGGGGACAGGGACCACCTACGAGCAGTACTTC
>.|.|TRBV2|TRBJ1-1
CASSPESPSGNTEAFF
TGTGCCAGCAGCCCCGAGAGCCCCTCGGGGAACACTGAAGCTTTCTTT
>.|.|TRBV5-1|TRBJ2-7
CASSLGDIPYEQYF
TGCGCCAGCAGCTTGGGCGACATACCCTACGAGCAGTACTTC
>TRBD1|.|TRBV7-6|TRBJ1-2
CASSPAPGTEYGYTF
TGTGCCAGCAGCCCAGCCCCCGGGACAGAGTATGGCTACACCTTC
>.|few|TRBV10-1|TRBJ1-4
CASSPDRNEGKLFF
TGCGCCAGCAGCCCCGACAGGAATGAGGGAAAACTGTTTTTT
>.|.|TRBV27|TRBJ1-2
CASSLVVRVGPNSVYGYTF
TGTGCCAGCAGTTTAGTAGTTCGGGTGGGGCCTAACTCCGTCTATGGCTACACCTTC